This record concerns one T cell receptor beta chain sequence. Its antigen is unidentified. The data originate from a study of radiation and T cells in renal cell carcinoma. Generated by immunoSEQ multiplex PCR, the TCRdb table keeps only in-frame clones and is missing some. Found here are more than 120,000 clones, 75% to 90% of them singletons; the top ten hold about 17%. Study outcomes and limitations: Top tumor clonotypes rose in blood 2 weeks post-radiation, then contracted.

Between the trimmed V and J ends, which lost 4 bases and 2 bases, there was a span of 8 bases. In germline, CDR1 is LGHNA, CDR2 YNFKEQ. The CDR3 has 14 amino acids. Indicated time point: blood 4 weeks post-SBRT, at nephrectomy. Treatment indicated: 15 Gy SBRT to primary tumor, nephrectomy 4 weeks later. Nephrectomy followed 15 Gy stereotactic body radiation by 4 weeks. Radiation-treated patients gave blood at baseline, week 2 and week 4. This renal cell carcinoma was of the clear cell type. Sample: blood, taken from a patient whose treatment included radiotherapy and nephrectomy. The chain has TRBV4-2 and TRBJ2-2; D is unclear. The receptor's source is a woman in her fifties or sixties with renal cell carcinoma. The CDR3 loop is CASSPTENTGELFF. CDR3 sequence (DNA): TGTGCCAGCAGCCCCACGGAAAACACCGGGGAGCTGTTTTTT.